Sequencing of this T cell receptor beta chain was carried out in a study of early T cells in non-severe SARS-CoV-2 infection. Overall study: Chains from this unsorted whole-blood bulk RNA could not be paired. Study-level findings and limits: Using VDJdb, the matching emphasized anti-spike CD8 responses while missing private and CD4 specificities.

Individual cDNA molecules were tagged with unique molecular identifiers, the study reported. TCRdb re-called the 5' RACE reads through MiXCR, storing one row per CDR3 protein. The sample has around 50,000 distinct CDR3 sequences; around a tenth are singletons. This clonotype was detected many times. Its target is unknown. With 4 bases removed from V and 3 bases from J, the gap between germline ends came to 16 bases. This CDR3 comprises 15 residues. Germline V gene data show CDR1 as SGHKS and CDR2 as YYEKEE (reference sequence). Sequencing was carried out using whole blood. V is TRBV5-5 and J is TRBJ1-1; no reliable D call. The TCR comes from an adult who was a healthcare worker with PCR-confirmed SARS-CoV-2 infection or an uninfected control (not recorded which). Here the CDR3 DNA reads TGTGCCAGCAGCCTGATTGTGGGGTCGGACACTGAAGCTTTCTTT. It yields the protein CASSLIVGSDTEAFF.